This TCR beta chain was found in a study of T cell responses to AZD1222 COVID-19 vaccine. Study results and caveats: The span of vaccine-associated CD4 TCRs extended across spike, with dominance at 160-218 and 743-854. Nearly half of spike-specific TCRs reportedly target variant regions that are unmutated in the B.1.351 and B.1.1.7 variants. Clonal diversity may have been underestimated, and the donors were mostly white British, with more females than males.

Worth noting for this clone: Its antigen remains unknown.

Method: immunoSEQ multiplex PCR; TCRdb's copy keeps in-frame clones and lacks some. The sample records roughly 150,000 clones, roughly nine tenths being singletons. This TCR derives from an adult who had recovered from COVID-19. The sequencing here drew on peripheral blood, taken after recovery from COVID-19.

The CDR3 sequence: CASTLRGTEAFF. The CDR3 DNA reads as TGTGCCAGCACTCTCAGGGGGACTGAAGCTTTCTTT. J is TRBJ1-1 and V is TRBV2; 7 bases fit TRBD1. The germline gives CDR1 SNHLY, CDR2 FYNNEI. Trimming removed 7 bases from V and 5 bases from J; junction bases left unmatched: 4. This CDR3 has 12 amino acids.